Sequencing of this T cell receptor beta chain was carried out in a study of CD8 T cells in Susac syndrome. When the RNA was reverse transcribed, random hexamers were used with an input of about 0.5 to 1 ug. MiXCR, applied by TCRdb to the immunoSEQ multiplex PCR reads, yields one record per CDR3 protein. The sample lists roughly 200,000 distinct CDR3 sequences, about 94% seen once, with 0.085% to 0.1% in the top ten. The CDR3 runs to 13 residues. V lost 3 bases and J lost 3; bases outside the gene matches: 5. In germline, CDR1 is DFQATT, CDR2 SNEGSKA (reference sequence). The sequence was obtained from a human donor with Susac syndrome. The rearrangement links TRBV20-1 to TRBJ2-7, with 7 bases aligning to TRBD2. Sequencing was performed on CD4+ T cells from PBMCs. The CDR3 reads CSASERDVYEQYF. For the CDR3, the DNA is TGCAGTGCTAGTGAGCGGGACGTCTACGAGCAGTACTTC.